Following are 13 T cell receptor beta chains from one sample sequenced in a study of T cell repertoires in cytomegalovirus infection. TCRdb re-derived calls from the reads in MiXCR, one entry per CDR3 protein. This sample yields under 300,000 distinct CDR3 sequences, of which more than 15% are seen a single time; over 40% belongs to the top ten. The sequenced sample was CD8+ T cells from PBMCs. The receptor source for this set is a human donor in good health (CMV status not recorded). Some clones in this sample may be carry-over from other donors' samples.

The table lists this clonotype with many counts. V and J are TRBV5-5 and TRBJ2-5, with 9 bases matching TRBD2. From germline, CDR1 is SGHKS and CDR2 YYEKEE (reference sequence). The CDR3 is made up of 17 amino acids. J lost 6 bases, V lost 4 bases, and 16 bases had no gene match. The CDR3 region is CASSLREGVNLMKTQYF. As DNA, the CDR3 is TGTGCCAGCAGCCTGCGGGAGGGAGTCAATCTTATGAAGACCCAGTACTTC.

This rearrangement joins TRBV20-1 to TRBJ1-1; 9 bases map to TRBD1. Germline trimming cut 5 bases from V and 5 bases from J; bases unmatched to any gene: 6. The CDR3 is 13 amino acids. CDR1 is DFQATT, CDR2 SNEGSKA, per germline (reference sequence). The CDR3 loop is CSADGTGTTEAFF. As DNA, the CDR3 is TGCAGTGCTGACGGGACAGGGACGACTGAAGCTTTCTTT.

This chain connects TRBV5-6 to TRBJ2-5, with D possibly matching TRBD2 (5 bases). V shed 4 bases and J shed 5 bases, with 15 bases lying between them. Germline V CDR1 and CDR2: SGHDT, YYEEEE. This CDR3 region has 14 residues. The DNA for the CDR3 is TGTGCCAGCAGCCCCACTAGTCTGTTGGAGACCCAGTACTTC. This translates into CASSPTSLLETQYF.

This clonotype was seen many times. This chain joins TRBV7-2 and TRBJ2-7; 8 positions agree with TRBD2. In germline, CDR1 is SGHTA, CDR2 FQGNSA. The CDR3 runs to 15 residues. The trim removed 5 bases at V and 1 base at J, leaving 7 bases unmatched. The CDR3 region is CASSLGLVGSYEQYF. The CDR3 DNA sequence: TGTGCCAGCAGCCTGGGACTAGTTGGGTCCTACGAGCAGTACTTC.

Only a few counts were recorded for this clonotype. V gene TRBV11-2 combines with J gene TRBJ2-7; D is perhaps TRBD1 or TRBD2 (6 bases each). The CDR3 contains 13 residues. Trimming removed 10 bases from V and 2 bases from J, with 15 bases in between. The V gene's germline CDR1 is SGHAT and CDR2 FQNNGV. The DNA for the CDR3 is TGTGCCATCAAGGGGGGCAGAACCTACGAGCAGTACTTC. This gives the protein CAIKGGRTYEQYF.

A note on this clonotype: A much larger clone sits a single nucleotide away, making a read error possible. The V gene is TRBV7-8, the J gene TRBJ2-1; D call uncertain. The V end lost 0 bases, the J end lost 10 bases, and 7 bases lay between the germline ends. Germline V gene lookup returns CDR1 SGHVS and CDR2 FQNEAQ. This CDR3 has 12 amino acids. The CDR3 reads CASSLATKEQFF. Here the CDR3 DNA reads TGTGCCAGCAGCTTAGCCACAAAGGAGCAGTTCTTC.

This clonotype showed up just a few times. The V call is TRBV28, the J call TRBJ1-1, with D perhaps TRBD1 (6 bases). Germline V gene lookup returns CDR1 MDHEN and CDR2 SYDVKM. Deletions cut 5 bases from V and 0 bases from J, with 13 bases between. CDR3 size: 15 residues. The CDR3 sequence is CASSQYREMNTEAFF. CDR3 DNA sequence: TGTGCCAGCAGTCAATACAGGGAAATGAACACTGAAGCTTTCTTT.

The rearrangement links TRBV4-1 to TRBJ2-1; D uncertain. Looked up from germline, CDR1 is MGHRA and CDR2 is YSYEKL. V was cut by 0 bases and J by 7 bases, with 13 bases left in between. CDR3 length: 15 amino acids. In nucleotides, the CDR3 is TGCGCCAGCAGCCAAGATCGGTCTATTTTAAATGAGCAGTTCTTC. This encodes CASSQDRSILNEQFF.

This clonotype was seen a few times. This chain links TRBV19 with TRBJ1-1; 8 bases line up with TRBD1. The germline V gene encodes CDR1 LNHDA and CDR2 SQIVND (reference sequence). V dropped 6 bases and J dropped 3; count of bases not matched to a gene: 3. The CDR3 contains 13 residues. The CDR3 nucleotides read TGTGCCAGTAGCTTACAGGGGGACACTGAAGCTTTCTTT. This sequence encodes CASSLQGDTEAFF.

This clonotype was seen ten or more times. This rearrangement joins TRBV7-6 to TRBJ2-1; 9 bases are shared with TRBD2. V shed 3 bases, J shed 8 bases, and the junction held 5 bases outside the gene matches. The CDR3 is 14 residues long. Germline V gene lookup returns CDR1 SGHVS and CDR2 FNYEAQ. CDR3 protein: CASSFGTSHDEQFF. The CDR3 DNA follows: TGTGCCAGCAGCTTCGGGACTAGCCACGATGAGCAGTTCTTC.

J is TRBJ1-2 and V is TRBV29-1, with 8 bases aligning to TRBD1. Germline loops: CDR1 SQVTM, CDR2 ANQGSEA. This CDR3 is built from 12 residues. V was clipped by 6 bases and J by 3 bases; unmatched bases: 3. The CDR3 sequence is CSVLQGDYGYTF. The CDR3 nucleotides read TGCAGCGTCCTACAGGGGGACTATGGCTACACCTTC.

This sequence joins TRBV7-3 and TRBJ2-7; 10 bases align to TRBD1. V lost 5 bases, J lost 6 bases, and 1 base stayed unmatched. Germline loops: CDR1 SGHTA, CDR2 FQGTGA. CDR3 length equals 12 residues. CDR3 in amino acids: CASSDRGLEQYF. The CDR3 bases are TGTGCCAGCAGCGACAGGGGGCTCGAGCAGTACTTC.

As for this clonotype: The final CDR3 position lacks the conserved phenylalanine or tryptophan, pointing to a likely read error. The chain recombines TRBV7-9 with TRBJ2-1; D call uncertain. V was trimmed by 1 base and J by 6 bases, leaving 13 bases between them. CDR1 and CDR2 from the germline V gene are SEHNR and FQNEAQ (reference sequence). The CDR3 totals 15 residues. CDR3 sequence: CASSLGYGERNEQFY. The CDR3 DNA reads TGTGCCAGCAGCTTAGGGTATGGGGAACGCAATGAGCAGTTCTAC.